This T cell receptor (beta chain) was recovered during a study of T-cell memory formation after mild COVID-19. Points from the study as a whole: A second wave of clones peaked on day 37, and their SARS-CoV-2 specificity went unconfirmed. The main location of contracting CD4+ clones was CM and EM, and that of contracting CD8+ clones was EMRA.

This clonotype has just a few counts. As yet, its antigen is unknown. From the 5' RACE reads, TCRdb called clonotypes with MiXCR, one entry per CDR3 protein. The sample yields 10,000 to 15,000 distinct CDR3 sequences, around 15% seen once. The V end lost 5 bases, the J end lost 3 bases, and 17 bases lay between the germline ends. The germline gives CDR1 SGHRS, CDR2 YFSETQ. This CDR3 contains 16 residues. This clonotype was sampled from a young man who had mild COVID-19 (a few samples of this study predate the infection). Cell type and time point are not known. V and J are TRBV5-1 and TRBJ2-2; D might be TRBD1 or TRBD2, each matching 5 bases. The sequenced sample was PBMCs or a T cell subset sorted from them (not recorded which). CDR3 DNA: TGCGCCAGCAGACGGGACGGAAGCGTTTACACCGGGGAGCTGTTTTTT. Translating it yields CASRRDGSVYTGELFF.